This T cell receptor (beta chain) was identified during a study of T cells in Graves' hyperthyroidism and ophthalmopathy. The CDR3 runs to 14 residues. The ends were cut back, 6 bases at V and 0 bases at J, with 11 bases in the middle. Germline CDR1 reads SNHLY; CDR2 reads FYNNEI. Ahead of any ophthalmopathy symptoms, the blood sample was obtained at the first diagnosis of hyperthyroidism. This clonotype occurred many times. No antigen is known for it. What was amplified from RNA transcripts were TCR beta CDR3 regions. The HTBI primer set served for first-round RT-PCR of the TCR CDR3. TCRdb re-called the multiplex PCR reads through MiXCR, storing one row per CDR3 protein. The data contain about 350,000 distinct CDR3 sequences, approximately 17% of them singletons. Overall study findings and caveats: Most thyroid clonotypes expanded above 0.001 were also detected in blood.

The genes are TRBV2 and TRBJ1-1; the D is unclear. This receptor was taken from a woman aged 25-40 years with Graves' hyperthyroidism that later progressed to Graves' ophthalmopathy. The sample consisted of blood. CDR3 residues: CASRQTAMNTEAFF. Written as DNA, the CDR3 is TGTGCCAGCAGGCAAACAGCGATGAACACTGAAGCTTTCTTT.